The T cell receptor beta chain under discussion was sequenced for a study of CD8 T cells in ankylosing spondylitis. Study results and limitations: Reportedly, disease-linked clones are significantly enriched in ankylosing spondylitis patients' matched synovial fluid. Earlier studies detected some motif variants in reactive arthritis synovial fluid and blood. Roughly 8 highly homologous variants formed a TCR beta motif that appeared characteristic of ankylosing spondylitis blood.

In making TCR beta libraries, quantitative 5'-RACE with molecular barcodes was used. TCRdb itself ran the 5' RACE reads through MiXCR, one entry per CDR3 protein. The sample carries 200,000 or so distinct CDR3 sequences, about an eighth recorded once. This clonotype was counted at least ten times. Its antigen is unidentified. In germline, CDR1 is MNHEY, CDR2 SMNVEV (reference sequence). The CDR3 runs 15 residues. V lost 6 bases and J lost 4, with 15 bases in between. The sequenced material came from blood, either unsorted or a sorted T cell fraction (not recorded which). This clonotype originated in a female donor with ankylosing spondylitis or in good health (not recorded which). V gene TRBV27 combines with J gene TRBJ2-2; possible D gene TRBD2, 7 bases. The CDR3, as DNA: TGTGCCAGCAGACCCCGGGGGGCGAGCACCGGGGAGCTGTTTTTT. The encoded protein is CASRPRGASTGELFF.